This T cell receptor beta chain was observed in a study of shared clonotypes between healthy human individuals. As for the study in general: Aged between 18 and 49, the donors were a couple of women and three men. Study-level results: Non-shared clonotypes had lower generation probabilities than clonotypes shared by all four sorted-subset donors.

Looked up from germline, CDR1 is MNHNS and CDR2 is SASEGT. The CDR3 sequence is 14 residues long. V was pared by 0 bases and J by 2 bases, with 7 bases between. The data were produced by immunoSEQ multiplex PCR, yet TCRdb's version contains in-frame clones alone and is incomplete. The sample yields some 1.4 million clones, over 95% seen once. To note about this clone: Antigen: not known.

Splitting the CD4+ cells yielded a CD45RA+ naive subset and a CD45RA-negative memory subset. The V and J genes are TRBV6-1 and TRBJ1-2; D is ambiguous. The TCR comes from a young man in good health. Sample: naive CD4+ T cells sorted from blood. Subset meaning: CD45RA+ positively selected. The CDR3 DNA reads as TGTGCCAGCAGTGAAGCATTTAGCAACTATGGCTACACCTTC. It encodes CASSEAFSNYGYTF.